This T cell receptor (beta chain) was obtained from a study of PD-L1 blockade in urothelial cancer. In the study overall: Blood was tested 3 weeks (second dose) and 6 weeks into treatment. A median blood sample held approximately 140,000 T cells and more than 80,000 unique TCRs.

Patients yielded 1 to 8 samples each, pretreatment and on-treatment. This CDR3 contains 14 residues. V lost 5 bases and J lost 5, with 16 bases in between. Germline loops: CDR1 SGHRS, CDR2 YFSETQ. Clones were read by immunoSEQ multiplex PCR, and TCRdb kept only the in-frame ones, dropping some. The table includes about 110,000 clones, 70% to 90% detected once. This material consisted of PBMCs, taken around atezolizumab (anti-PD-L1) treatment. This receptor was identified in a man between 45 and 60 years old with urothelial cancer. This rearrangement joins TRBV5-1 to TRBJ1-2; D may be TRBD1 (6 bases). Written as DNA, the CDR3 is TGCGCCAGCAGGCCGGGTCGGGGGGCTTATGGCTACACCTTC. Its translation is CASRPGRGAYGYTF.